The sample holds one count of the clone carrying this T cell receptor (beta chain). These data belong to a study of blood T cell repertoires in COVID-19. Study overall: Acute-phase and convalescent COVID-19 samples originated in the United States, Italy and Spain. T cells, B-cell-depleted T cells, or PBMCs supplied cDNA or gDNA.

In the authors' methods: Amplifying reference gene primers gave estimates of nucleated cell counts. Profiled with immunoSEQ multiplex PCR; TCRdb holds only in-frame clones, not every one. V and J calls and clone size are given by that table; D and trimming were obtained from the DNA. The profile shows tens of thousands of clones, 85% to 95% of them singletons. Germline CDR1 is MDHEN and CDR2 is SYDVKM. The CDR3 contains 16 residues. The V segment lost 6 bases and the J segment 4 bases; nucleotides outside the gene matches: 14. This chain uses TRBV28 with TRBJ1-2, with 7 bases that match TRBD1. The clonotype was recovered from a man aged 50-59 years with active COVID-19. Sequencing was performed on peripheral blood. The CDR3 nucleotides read TGTGCCAGCAGGGACTCCGGGACAGCGCTTTTCTATGGCTACACCTTC. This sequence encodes CASRDSGTALFYGYTF.